The 14 T cell receptor beta chains presented below share a single source sample, sequenced in a study of vaccination and CD4 T cells after COVID-19. Their antigens are not known. The Oncomine TCR Beta short-read assay sequenced DNA from cultured CD4+ T cells. Each CDR3 protein is one row after TCRdb ran MiXCR on the PCR reads. The sample lists around 20,000 distinct CDR3 sequences, more than 40% occurring once. The treatment is: roughly ten-day PBMC culture with coronavirus spike peptide pools or control peptides (ViraFEST assay). The sample here was CD4+ T cells from blood, cultured in vitro, taken before SARS-CoV-2 vaccination. Source of these receptors: a human donor who had recovered from COVID-19.

The chain recombines TRBV23-1 with TRBJ2-5, with TRBD1 matching over 10 bases. TRBV23-1 is labeled an ORF, and its function is uncertain. After removal of 2 bases from V and 2 bases from J, the junction contained 2 bases not matched to a gene. The CDR3 has 15 amino acids. CDR3 bases: TGCGCCAGCAGTCAACAGGGACAGGGGCAAGAGACCCAGTACTTC. Translated, it gives CASSQQGQGQETQYF.

This clonotype was counted once. This CDR3 is CASSVDLDEGGAFF. The DNA for the CDR3 is TGTGCCAGCAGCGTAGATCTAGATGAGGGCGGAGCTTTCTTT. This chain links TRBV9 with TRBJ1-1; D remains ambiguous. Per germline, CDR1 SGDLS and CDR2 YYNGEE. The CDR3 runs to 14 residues. Trimming pared 0 bases from V and 10 bases from J, leaving 16 bases between.

This sequence joins TRBV19 and TRBJ1-2; D not certain. Trimming removed 4 bases at V and 0 bases at J, with 9 bases between. Germline V lookup: CDR1 LNHDA, CDR2 SQIVND (reference sequence). This CDR3 is built from 14 residues. The CDR3 loop reads CASSTRTANYGYTF. CDR3 DNA: TGTGCCAGTAGTACCCGGACCGCTAACTATGGCTACACCTTC.

The chain joins TRBV30 to TRBJ1-1, with D uncertain. Germline V gives CDR1 GTSNPN, CDR2 SVGIG (reference sequence). The CDR3 extends over 13 amino acids. V lost 5 bases, J lost 5 bases, and 15 bases lay in between. The CDR3 DNA reads as TGTGCCTGGTGTCTTAGGGCCTCTACTGAAGCTTTCTTT. Translated: CAWCLRASTEAFF.

In this sample, this clonotype turned up once. The chain carries TRBV28 and TRBJ2-7, with 7 bases fitting TRBD1. J was trimmed by 2 bases and V by 3 bases; bases with no gene match: 7. The CDR3 is made up of 15 amino acids. Germline lookup yields CDR1 MDHEN and CDR2 SYDVKM. CDR3 protein: CASSFRGQGAYEQYF. The CDR3, as DNA: TGTGCCAGCAGTTTTCGTGGTCAGGGGGCCTACGAGCAGTACTTC. Variable domain in full (rest from reference TRBV28 and TRBJ2-7): DVKVTQSSRYLVKRTGEKVFLECVQDMDHENMFWYRQDPGLGLRLIYFSYDVKMKEKGDIPEGYSVSREKKERFSLILESASTNQTSMYLCASSFRGQGAYEQYFGPGTRLTVT.

This clonotype is a singleton in its sample. The chain uses TRBV20-1 and TRBJ2-1; 10 bases fit TRBD1. The CDR3 length is 15 residues. The V gene end was trimmed by 3 bases and the J gene end by 5 bases; junction bases not matched to a gene: 7. In germline, CDR1 is DFQATT, CDR2 SNEGSKA (reference sequence). CDR3 DNA sequence: TGCAGTGCTAGTTCCGGGACAGGGGCGAACAATGAGCAGTTCTTC. It codes for CSASSGTGANNEQFF.

This clonotype has only a few counts. The rearrangement joins TRBV24-1 to TRBJ1-2; the D gene is possibly TRBD1 (6 bases). The V gene lost 1 base and the J gene lost 5 bases, with 19 bases spanning the gap. Germline lookup yields CDR1 KGHDR and CDR2 SFDVKD. CDR3 size: 17 residues. The CDR3 is CATSDFTLGGSNYGYTF. The DNA for the CDR3 is TGTGCCACCAGTGATTTCACGTTGGGGGGCAGCAATTATGGCTACACCTTC.

The rearrangement uses TRBV29-1 and TRBJ2-2, with TRBD1 identical over 9 bases. CDR1 is SQVTM, CDR2 ANQGSEA, per germline. The CDR3 contains 13 residues. Germline trimming cut 7 bases from V and 3 bases from J; bases unmatched to any gene: 3. The DNA for the CDR3 is TGCAGCGCGGACAGGGGTTACACCGGGGAGCTGTTTTTT. This gives the protein CSADRGYTGELFF.

The chain uses TRBV15 and TRBJ2-7; 9 positions agree with TRBD2. With V trimmed by 1 base and J by 3 bases, 22 bases remained unmatched. Germline CDR1 LNHNV, CDR2 YYDKDF (reference sequence). The CDR3 length is 21 residues. The CDR3 spells CATSRVPTSGPFSHNDYEQYF. CDR3 DNA sequence: TGTGCCACCAGCAGAGTCCCTACTAGCGGGCCCTTCTCCCATAATGACTACGAGCAGTACTTC.

CDR3 amino acids: CSVWDNEQFF. CDR3 sequence (DNA): TGCAGCGTCTGGGACAATGAGCAGTTCTTC. The rearrangement links TRBV29-1 to TRBJ2-1; D gene ambiguous. The CDR3 loop spans 10 amino acids. Looked up from germline, CDR1 is SQVTM and CDR2 is ANQGSEA. V was trimmed by 6 bases and J by 5 bases, leaving 5 bases between them.

In regard to this clonotype: The germline gene is not matched at one end of the junction; a read error may be the cause. V usage is TRBV20-1 and J usage is TRBJ1-1; 12 bases align to TRBD1. Germline lookup yields CDR1 DFQATT and CDR2 SNEGSKA (reference sequence). The CDR3 has 15 residues. The CDR3 bases are TGCAGTGCTCACTCCGGGACAGGGGGCAACAATGAAGCTTTCTTT. It encodes CSAHSGTGGNNEAFF.

The chain has TRBV19 and TRBJ1-1, with D possibly matching TRBD1 (6 bases). CDR3 length: 16 residues. Trimming removed 1 base from V and 2 bases from J, with 14 bases in between. Per the germline V gene, CDR1 is LNHDA and CDR2 is SQIVND (reference sequence). Written as DNA, the CDR3 is TGTGCCAGTAGTATAGGGGGGGCAGGGATCAACACTGAAGCTTTCTTT. Translating gives CASSIGGAGINTEAFF. The full variable domain, rest sourced from reference TRBV19 and TRBJ1-1, is DGGITQSPKYLFRKEGQNVTLSCEQNLNHDAMYWYRQDPGQGLRLIYYSQIVNDFQKGDIAEGYSVSREKKESFPLTVTSAQKNPTAFYLCASSIGGAGINTEAFFGQGTRLTVV.

The V call is TRBV19, the J call TRBJ1-1, with D hard to call. CDR1 is LNHDA and CDR2 is SQIVND in the germline V gene (reference sequence). The CDR3 contains 12 residues. V was shortened by 8 bases and J by 1 base, with 8 bases between the two germline ends. CDR3 sequence (DNA): TGTGCCAGTTTAAGGCAGAACACTGAAGCTTTCTTT. It specifies CASLRQNTEAFF.

This clonotype has only a few counts. J is TRBJ1-2 and V is TRBV11-3; no firm D call. Trimming took off 1 base at V and 6 bases at J, with 12 bases between the two ends. The CDR3 runs 14 residues. Germline CDR1 and CDR2: SGHNT and YENEEA. The CDR3 nucleotides read TGTGCCAGCAGCTTAGCCGGGAACGCCCATGGCTACACCTTC. Translating gives CASSLAGNAHGYTF.